This is a list of T cell receptor beta chains from one sample in a study of blood T cell repertoires in COVID-19. TCRdb keeps only in-frame clones here, not all; method: immunoSEQ multiplex PCR. The sample includes over 130,000 clones, 80% to 90% of them seen just once. Sequenced sample: peripheral blood. These receptors all stem from a woman older than 75 with acute or convalescent COVID-19. The CDR3 runs from the conserved cysteine through the conserved F or W. A D gene is named only where the DNA matches it firmly. Not all rows give a size; the values are once, few, many and, for expanded clones, a class.

TRBV30	.	TRBJ1-2	.	TGTGCCTGTCCTGGGCAGGAGGCCTATGGCTACACCTTC	CACPGQEAYGYTF
TRBV18	.	TRBJ2-5	.	TGTGCCAGCGGCCCCGGGGGTCAAGAGACCCAGTACTTC	CASGPGGQETQYF
TRBV12-3/TRBV12-4	.	TRBJ1-2	TRBD1	TGTGCCAGCGGACAAACAGGGGGTGGCTACACCTTC	CASGQTGGGYTF
TRBV6-5	.	TRBJ1-2	.	TGTGCCAGCAGTACCCTAACAGGGCCCTATGGCTACACCTTC	CASSTLTGPYGYTF
TRBV4-3	.	TRBJ1-2	.	TGCGCCAGCAGCCAAGCTCCGGGTTATGGCTACACCTTC	CASSQAPGYGYTF
TRBV13	.	TRBJ2-1	TRBD2	TGTGCCAGCAGCCCGCAGCCGGGACTAGCGGGGGGCCCCAGCTCCTACAATGAGCAGTTCTTC	CASSPQPGLAGGPSSYNEQFF
TRBV28	.	TRBJ1-2	.	TGTGCCAGCAGTTTAGACAGGAACTATGGCTACACCTTC	CASSLDRNYGYTF
TRBV15	.	TRBJ1-5	.	TGTGCCACCACGGACAGAATGGGGAGCAATCAGCCCCAGCATTTT	CATTDRMGSNQPQHF
TRBV29-1	.	TRBJ2-1	TRBD2	TGCAGCGTCGTAGCGGGGGGACCCTACAATGAGCAGTTCTTC	CSVVAGGPYNEQFF
TRBV29-1	once	TRBJ2-7	.	TGCAGCGTTGTAAGGTCTAAACAGCCCTACGAGCAGTACTTC	CSVVRSKQPYEQYF
TRBV29-1	.	TRBJ2-3	TRBD2	TGCAGCGGGCGGACTAGCACGCCCACAGATACGCAGTATTTT	CSGRTSTPTDTQYF
TRBV11-2	once	TRBJ2-2	.	TGTGCCAGCAGCTTAGAACGGGACACCGGGGAGCTGTTTTTT	CASSLERDTGELFF
TRBV5-1	.	TRBJ1-2	.	TGCGCCAGCAGATCCACAGGGAACTATGGCTACACCTTC	CASRSTGNYGYTF
TRBV30	.	TRBJ1-5	TRBD1	TGTGCCTGGAGCGACGGACAGGTGGGGAATCAGCCCCAGCATTTT	CAWSDGQVGNQPQHF
TRBV18	.	TRBJ2-1	TRBD1	TGTGCCAGCTCACTTGGACAGGGGATTACCAATGAGCAGTTCTTC	CASSLGQGITNEQFF
TRBV5-1	.	TRBJ2-1	.	TGCGCCAGCAGCTCCTCGACAGATTACAATGAGCAGTTCTTC	CASSSSTDYNEQFF
TRBV6-5	.	TRBJ2-4	.	TGTGCCAGCAGTTACGGGCAGGGGATAGCCAAAAACATTCAGTACTTC	CASSYGQGIAKNIQYF
TRBV5-1	.	TRBJ1-4	.	TGCGCCAGCAGCTTCGCTGGAGGTTCCGGGAATGAAAAACTGTTTTTT	CASSFAGGSGNEKLFF
TRBV7-2	.	TRBJ2-3	TRBD2	TGTGCCAGCAGCTGGGAACTAGCGGATACGCAGTATTTT	CASSWELADTQYF
TRBV11-2	once	TRBJ2-6	.	TGTGCCAGCACCCTTACATATTCTGGGGCCAACGTCCTGACTTTC	CASTLTYSGANVLTF
TRBV30	.	TRBJ1-2	TRBD1	TGTGCCTGGAGTGACAGCAGTCAGGGGGGCGCAGGTGGCTACACCTTC	CAWSDSSQGGAGGYTF
TRBV9	few	TRBJ1-5	.	TGTGCCAGCAGCGTAGGAGGGGGGGGCAATCAGCCCCAGCATTTT	CASSVGGGGNQPQHF
TRBV30	.	TRBJ2-7	.	TGTGCCTGGAGTAGGATGGGGCCCAACGAGCAGTACTTC	CAWSRMGPNEQYF
TRBV2	.	TRBJ1-6	.	TGTGCCAGCAGTGAACTGCGGGCGTTTAGTTCACCCCTCCACTTT	CASSELRAFSSPLHF